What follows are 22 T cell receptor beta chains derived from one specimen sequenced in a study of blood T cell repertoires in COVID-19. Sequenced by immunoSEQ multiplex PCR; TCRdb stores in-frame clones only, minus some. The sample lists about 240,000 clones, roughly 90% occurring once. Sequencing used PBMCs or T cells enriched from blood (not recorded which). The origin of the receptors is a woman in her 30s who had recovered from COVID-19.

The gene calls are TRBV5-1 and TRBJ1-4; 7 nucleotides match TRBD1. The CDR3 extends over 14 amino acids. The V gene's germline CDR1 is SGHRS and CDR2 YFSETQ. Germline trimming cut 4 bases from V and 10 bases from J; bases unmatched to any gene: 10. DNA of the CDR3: TGCGCCAGCAGCCCTACAGGGGACGGGGGAAAACTGTTTTTT. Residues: CASSPTGDGGKLFF. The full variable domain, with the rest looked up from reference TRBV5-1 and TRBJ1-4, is KAGVTQTPRYLIKTRGQQVTLSCSPISGHRSVSWYQQTPGQGLQFLFEYFSETQRNKGNFPGRFSGRQFSNSRSEMNVSTLELGDSALYLCASSPTGDGGKLFFGSGTQLSVL.

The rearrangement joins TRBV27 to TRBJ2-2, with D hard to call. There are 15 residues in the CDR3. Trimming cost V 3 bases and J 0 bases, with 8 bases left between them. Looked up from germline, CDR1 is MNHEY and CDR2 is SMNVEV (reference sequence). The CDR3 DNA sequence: TGTGCCAGCAGTTTGGCCCCTTCGAACACCGGGGAGCTGTTTTTT. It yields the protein CASSLAPSNTGELFF.

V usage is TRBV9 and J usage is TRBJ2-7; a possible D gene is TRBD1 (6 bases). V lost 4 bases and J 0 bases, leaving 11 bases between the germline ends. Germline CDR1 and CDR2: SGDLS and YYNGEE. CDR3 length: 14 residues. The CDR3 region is CASSPGHLSYEQYF. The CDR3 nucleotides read TGTGCCAGCAGCCCGGGACATCTCTCCTACGAGCAGTACTTC.

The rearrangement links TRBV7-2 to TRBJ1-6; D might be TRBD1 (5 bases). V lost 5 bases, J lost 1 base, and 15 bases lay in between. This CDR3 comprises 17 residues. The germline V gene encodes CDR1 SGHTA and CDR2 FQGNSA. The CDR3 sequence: CASSHGALSSYNSPLHF. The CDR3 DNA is TGTGCCAGCAGCCATGGGGCTTTGTCATCCTATAATTCACCCCTCCACTTT.

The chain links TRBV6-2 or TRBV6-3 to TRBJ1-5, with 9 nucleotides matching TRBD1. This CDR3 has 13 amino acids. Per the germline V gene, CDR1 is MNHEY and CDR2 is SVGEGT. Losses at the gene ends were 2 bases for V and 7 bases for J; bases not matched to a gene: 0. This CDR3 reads CASSYTGGQPQHF. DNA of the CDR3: TGTGCCAGCAGTTACACAGGGGGCCAGCCCCAGCATTTT.

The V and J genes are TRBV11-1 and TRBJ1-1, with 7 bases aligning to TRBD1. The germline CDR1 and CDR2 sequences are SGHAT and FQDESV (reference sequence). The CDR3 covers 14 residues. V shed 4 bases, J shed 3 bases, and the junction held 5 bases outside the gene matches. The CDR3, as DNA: TGTGCCAGCAGCTCGGACAGGAGGGACACTGAAGCTTTCTTT. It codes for CASSSDRRDTEAFF. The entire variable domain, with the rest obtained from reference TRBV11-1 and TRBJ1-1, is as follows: EAEVAQSPRYKITEKSQAVAFWCDPISGHATLYWYRQILGQGPELLVQFQDESVVDDSQLPKDRFSAERLKGVDSTLKIQPAELGDSAMYLCASSSDRRDTEAFFGQGTRLTVV.

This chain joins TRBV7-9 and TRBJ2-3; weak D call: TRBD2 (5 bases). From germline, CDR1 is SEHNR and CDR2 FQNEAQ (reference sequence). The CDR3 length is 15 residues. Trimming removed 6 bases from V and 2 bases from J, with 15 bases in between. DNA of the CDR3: TGTGCCAGCAGTCCGCGGGCCATGCTCACAGATACGCAGTATTTT. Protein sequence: CASSPRAMLTDTQYF.

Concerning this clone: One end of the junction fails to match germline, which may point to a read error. The CDR3, as DNA: TGTGCTAGCAGGCCCTCTGACTCCGCGAACACCGGGGAGCTGTTTTTT. Amino acid sequence: CASRPSDSANTGELFF. J is TRBJ2-2 and V is TRBV7-7, with D unclear. CDR1 is SSHAT, CDR2 FNYEAQ, per germline (reference sequence). This CDR3 is 16 amino acids long. Drawing the rest from reference TRBV7-7 and TRBJ2-2, the complete variable domain is GAGVSQSPRYKVTKRGQDVTLRCDPISSHATLYWYQQALGQGPEFLTYFNYEAQPDKSGLPSDRFSAERPEGSISTLTIQRTEQRDSAMYRCASRPSDSANTGELFFGEGSRLTVL.

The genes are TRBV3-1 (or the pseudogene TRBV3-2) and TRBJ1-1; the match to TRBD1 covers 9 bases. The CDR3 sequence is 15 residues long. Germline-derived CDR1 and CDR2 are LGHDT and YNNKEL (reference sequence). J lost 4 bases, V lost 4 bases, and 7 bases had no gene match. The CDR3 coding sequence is TGTGCCAGCAGCCCTATGACAGGGGGGATCACTGAAGCTTTCTTT. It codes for CASSPMTGGITEAFF.

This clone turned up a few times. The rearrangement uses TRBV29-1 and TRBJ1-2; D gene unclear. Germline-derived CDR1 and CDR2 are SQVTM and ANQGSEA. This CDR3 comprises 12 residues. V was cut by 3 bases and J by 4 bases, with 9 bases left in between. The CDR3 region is CSVDGDAYGYTF. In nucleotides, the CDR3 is TGCAGCGTTGACGGGGATGCCTATGGCTACACCTTC.

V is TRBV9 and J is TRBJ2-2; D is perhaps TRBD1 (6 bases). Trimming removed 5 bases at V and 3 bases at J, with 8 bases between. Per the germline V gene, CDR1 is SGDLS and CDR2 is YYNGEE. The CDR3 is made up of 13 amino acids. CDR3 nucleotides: TGTGCCAGCAGGACAGGCGACACCGGGGAGCTGTTTTTT. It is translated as CASRTGDTGELFF.

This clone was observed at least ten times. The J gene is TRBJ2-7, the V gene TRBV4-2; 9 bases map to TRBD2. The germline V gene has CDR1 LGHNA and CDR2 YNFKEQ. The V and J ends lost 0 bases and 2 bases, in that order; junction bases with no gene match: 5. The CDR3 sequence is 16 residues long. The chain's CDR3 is CASSQDGIAGAYEQYF. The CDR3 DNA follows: TGTGCCAGCAGCCAAGACGGGATAGCGGGGGCCTACGAGCAGTACTTC.

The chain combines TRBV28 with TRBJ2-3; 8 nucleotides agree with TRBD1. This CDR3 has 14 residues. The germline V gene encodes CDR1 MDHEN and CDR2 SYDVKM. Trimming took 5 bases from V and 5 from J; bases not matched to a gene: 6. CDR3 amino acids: CASSPDREGDTQYF. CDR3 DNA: TGTGCCAGCAGTCCGGACAGGGAAGGAGATACGCAGTATTTT.

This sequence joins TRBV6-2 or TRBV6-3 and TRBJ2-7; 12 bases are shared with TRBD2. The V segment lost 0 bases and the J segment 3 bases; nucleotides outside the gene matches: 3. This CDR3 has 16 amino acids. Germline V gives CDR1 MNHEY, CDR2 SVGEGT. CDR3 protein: CASSYSTTSGSYEQYF. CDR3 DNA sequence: TGTGCCAGCAGTTACTCGACGACTAGCGGGAGCTACGAGCAGTACTTC.

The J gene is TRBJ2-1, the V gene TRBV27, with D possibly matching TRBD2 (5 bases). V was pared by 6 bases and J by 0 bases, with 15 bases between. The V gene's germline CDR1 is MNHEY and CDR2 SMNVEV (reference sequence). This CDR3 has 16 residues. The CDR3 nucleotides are TGTGCCAGCAGCCTAGTCGGGGATTTCTCCTACAATGAGCAGTTCTTC. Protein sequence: CASSLVGDFSYNEQFF.

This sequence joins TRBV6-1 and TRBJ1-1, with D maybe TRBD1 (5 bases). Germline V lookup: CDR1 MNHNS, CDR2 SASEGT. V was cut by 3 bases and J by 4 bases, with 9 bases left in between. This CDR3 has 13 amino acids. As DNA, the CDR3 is TGTGCCAGCAGTGAGTGGGGGGGCACTGAAGCTTTCTTT. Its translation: CASSEWGGTEAFF.

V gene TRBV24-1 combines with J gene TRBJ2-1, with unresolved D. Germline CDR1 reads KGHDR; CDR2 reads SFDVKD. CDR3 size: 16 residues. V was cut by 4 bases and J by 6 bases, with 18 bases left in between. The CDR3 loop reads CATSDLGETPPNEQFF. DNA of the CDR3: TGTGCCACCAGTGACCTCGGAGAAACCCCCCCCAATGAGCAGTTCTTC.

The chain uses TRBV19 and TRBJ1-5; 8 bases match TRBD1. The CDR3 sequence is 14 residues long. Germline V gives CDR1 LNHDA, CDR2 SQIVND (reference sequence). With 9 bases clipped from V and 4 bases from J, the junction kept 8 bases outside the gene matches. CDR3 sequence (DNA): TGTGCCAGCAGGGGGCCAAGCTTTAATCAGCCCCAGCATTTT. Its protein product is CASRGPSFNQPQHF.

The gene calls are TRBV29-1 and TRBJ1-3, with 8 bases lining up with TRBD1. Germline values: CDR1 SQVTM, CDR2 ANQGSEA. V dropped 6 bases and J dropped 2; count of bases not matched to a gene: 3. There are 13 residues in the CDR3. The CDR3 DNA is TGCAGCGTCCAGGGGGCAGCTGGAAACACCATATATTTT. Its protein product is CSVQGAAGNTIYF.

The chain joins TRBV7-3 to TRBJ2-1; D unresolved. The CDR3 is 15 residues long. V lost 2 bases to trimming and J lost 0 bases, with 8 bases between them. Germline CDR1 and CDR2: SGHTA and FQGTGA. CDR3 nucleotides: TGTGCCAGCAGCTTAGCGGATAGCTCCTACAATGAGCAGTTCTTC. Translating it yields CASSLADSSYNEQFF.

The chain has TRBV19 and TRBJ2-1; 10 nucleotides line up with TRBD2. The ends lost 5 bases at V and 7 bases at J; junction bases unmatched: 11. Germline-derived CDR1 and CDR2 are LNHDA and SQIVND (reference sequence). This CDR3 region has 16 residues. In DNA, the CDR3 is TGTGCCAGTAGTCCTCGGACTAGCGGTAAACCGAATGAGCAGTTCTTC. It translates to CASSPRTSGKPNEQFF.

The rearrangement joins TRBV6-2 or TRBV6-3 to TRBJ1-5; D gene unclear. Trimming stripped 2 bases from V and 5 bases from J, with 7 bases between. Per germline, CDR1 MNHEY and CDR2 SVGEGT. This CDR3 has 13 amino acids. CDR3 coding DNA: TGTGCCAGCAGTTACGGGCAGTATCAGCCCCAGCATTTT. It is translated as CASSYGQYQPQHF.